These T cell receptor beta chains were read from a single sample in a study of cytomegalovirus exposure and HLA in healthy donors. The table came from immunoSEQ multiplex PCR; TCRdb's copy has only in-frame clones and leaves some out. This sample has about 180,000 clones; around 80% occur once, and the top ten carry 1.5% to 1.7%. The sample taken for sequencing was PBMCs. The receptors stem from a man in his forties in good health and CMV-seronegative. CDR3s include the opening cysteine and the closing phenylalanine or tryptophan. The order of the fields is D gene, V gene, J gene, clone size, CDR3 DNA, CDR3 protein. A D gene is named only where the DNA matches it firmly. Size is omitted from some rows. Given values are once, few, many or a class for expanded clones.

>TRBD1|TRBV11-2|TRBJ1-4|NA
TGTGCCAGCAGCTCCAGGGGGCCCACTAATGAAAAACTGTTTTTT
CASSSRGPTNEKLFF
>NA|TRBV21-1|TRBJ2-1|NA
TGTGCCAGCAGCAAGAGGACTTTCGCGGGGGCATCATACAATGAGCAGTTCTTC
CASSKRTFAGASYNEQFF
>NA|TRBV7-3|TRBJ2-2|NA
TGTGCCAGCAGCTTAATTCAGGGTTCCGGGGAGCTGTTTTTT
CASSLIQGSGELFF
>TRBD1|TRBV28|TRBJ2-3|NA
TGTGCCAGCAGGAGACAGGGATCGGGCACAGATACGCAGTATTTT
CASRRQGSGTDTQYF
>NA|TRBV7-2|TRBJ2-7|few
TGTGCCAGCAGCTTAGCAGGCAGGCGGGACGAGCAGTACTTC
CASSLAGRRDEQYF
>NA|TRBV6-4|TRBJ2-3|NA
TGTGCCAGCAGTGAACATTTCAGCACAGATACGCAGTATTTT
CASSEHFSTDTQYF
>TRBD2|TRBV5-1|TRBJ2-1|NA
TGCGCCAGCAGCTTAAGCGGGAGCTCCTACAATGAGCAGTTCTTC
CASSLSGSSYNEQFF
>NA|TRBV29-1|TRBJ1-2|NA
TGCAGCGTTGTCCGGGACGGGAGATCATATGGCTACACCTTC
CSVVRDGRSYGYTF
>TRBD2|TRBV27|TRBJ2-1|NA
TGTGCCAGCAGTCTAGCGGCGCTCTCCTACAATGAGCAGTTCTTC
CASSLAALSYNEQFF
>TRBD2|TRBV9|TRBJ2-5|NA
TGTGCCAGCACTTTTGGCGGGAGGCGGGAAGAGACCCAGTACTTC
CASTFGGRREETQYF
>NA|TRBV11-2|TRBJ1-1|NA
TGTGCCAGCAGCTACGACAGGAACACTGAAGCTTTCTTT
CASSYDRNTEAFF
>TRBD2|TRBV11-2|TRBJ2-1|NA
TGTGCCAGCAGCTTAGCAGCGGGGGCCTACAATGAGCAGTTCTTC
CASSLAAGAYNEQFF
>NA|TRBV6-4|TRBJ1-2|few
TGTGCCAGCAGTGATGTTCCTGGCGGCTACACCTTC
CASSDVPGGYTF
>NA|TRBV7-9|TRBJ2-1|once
TGTGCCAGCAGTCTTAGTAGCTCCTACAATGAGCAGTTCTTC
CASSLSSSYNEQFF
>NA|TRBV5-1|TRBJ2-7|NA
TGCGCCAGCAGTCCCGGTCCCGGTTACGAGCAGTACTTC
CASSPGPGYEQYF
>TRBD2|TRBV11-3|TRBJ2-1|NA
TGTGCCAGCAGCCCTCGGACTAGCGGGATCTCCTACAATGAGCAGTTCTTC
CASSPRTSGISYNEQFF
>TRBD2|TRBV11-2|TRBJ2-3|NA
TGTGCCAGCAGCTTGCGGGGGGGGCCAGATACGCAGTATTTT
CASSLRGGPDTQYF
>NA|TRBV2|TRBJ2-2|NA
TGTGCCACCGCGGTAGAGCAGGGCTACACCGGGGAGCTGTTTTTT
CATAVEQGYTGELFF
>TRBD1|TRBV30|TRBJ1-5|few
TGTGCCTGGAGGGGACAGGGGGCAAATCAGCCCCAGCATTTT
CAWRGQGANQPQHF
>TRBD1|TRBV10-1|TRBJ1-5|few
TGCGCCAGCAGTGCGGACAGGGTTAGCAATCAGCCCCAGCATTTT
CASSADRVSNQPQHF
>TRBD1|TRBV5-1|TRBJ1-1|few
TGCGCCAGCAGCCCGACCGGGACAGGGGCCCCCCGAGCTTTCTTT
CASSPTGTGAPRAFF
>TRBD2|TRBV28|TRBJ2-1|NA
TGTGCCAGCAGCACCGAAACTAGCGGAGCGGGAAATGAGCAGTTCTTC
CASSTETSGAGNEQFF
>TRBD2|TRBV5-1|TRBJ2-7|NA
TGCGCCAGAGGTGTGGGAGGGTTC
CARGVGGF
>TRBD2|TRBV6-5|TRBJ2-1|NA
TGTGCCAGCAGTTTCGAGGGAGGGCATAATGAGCAGTTCTTC
CASSFEGGHNEQFF
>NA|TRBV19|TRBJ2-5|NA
TGTGCCAGTAGTATGGGGTTCGGGGTCCAAGAGACCCAGTACTTC
CASSMGFGVQETQYF
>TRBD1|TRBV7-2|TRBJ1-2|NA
TGTGCCAGCAGCTTAGTGGCAGGGGGAATGACGAGCGGCTACACCTTC
CASSLVAGGMTSGYTF
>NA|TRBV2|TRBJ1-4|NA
TGTGCCAGCAGTGAAGAAGGGGGTTTATATGAAAAACTGTTTTTT
CASSEEGGLYEKLFF
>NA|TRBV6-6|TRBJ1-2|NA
TGTGCCAGCAGTTACTCCCAATACTATGGCTACACCTTC
CASSYSQYYGYTF
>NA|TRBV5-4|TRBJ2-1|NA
TGTGCCAGCAGCTCCCCGCGATCCTCCTACAATGAGCAGTTCTTC
CASSSPRSSYNEQFF